These T cell receptor beta chains were read from a single sample in a study of T cells after yellow fever vaccination. MiXCR was run by TCRdb on the 5' RACE reads, yielding one entry per CDR3 protein. The repertoire holds some 300,000 distinct CDR3 sequences, about 10% seen once, with 3% to 4% in the top ten. The sample in question was CD4+ T cells sorted from PBMCs, obtained 5 days after the yellow fever booster vaccination. The receptors here all came from a man between 18 and 29 years old who received the YFV17D yellow fever vaccine. CDR3s include the opening cysteine and the closing phenylalanine or tryptophan.

CDR3 length: 16; V gene: TRBV19; CDR3 protein: CASSIEGDRGRRTQYF
CDR3 length: 16; V gene: TRBV7-3; CDR3 protein: CASSPTGVETTGELFF
CDR3 length: 15; V gene: TRBV2; CDR3 protein: CASSGRGLSYNEQFF
CDR3 length: 15; V gene: TRBV7-3; CDR3 protein: CASSPLQGSLQTQYF
CDR3 length: 14; V gene: TRBV7-9; CDR3 protein: CASSPVAGGTGAFF
CDR3 length: 16; V gene: TRBV2; CDR3 protein: CASSVTSDGANEKLFF
CDR3 length: 13; V gene: TRBV5-1; CDR3 protein: CASSLETEETQYF
CDR3 length: 16; V gene: TRBV4-3; CDR3 protein: CASSPTSGGSAGIQYF
CDR3 length: 13; V gene: TRBV12-3/TRBV12-4; CDR3 protein: CASSGDSSYEQYF
CDR3 length: 16; V gene: TRBV4-3; CDR3 protein: CASSQHAQGGNQPQHF
CDR3 length: 15; V gene: TRBV11-2; CDR3 protein: CASRWTGEAGNTIYF
CDR3 length: 15; V gene: TRBV13; CDR3 protein: CASSPGGAGVHEQYF
CDR3 length: 15; V gene: TRBV5-6; CDR3 protein: CASNEPGGLEETQYF
CDR3 length: 14; V gene: TRBV18; CDR3 protein: CASSPTMGSYEQYF
CDR3 length: 16; V gene: TRBV21-1; CDR3 protein: CASSKADRGFTGELFF
CDR3 length: 14; V gene: TRBV18; CDR3 protein: CASSPQAVNTEAFF
CDR3 length: 14; V gene: TRBV18; CDR3 protein: CASSGRAHNSPLHF
CDR3 length: 13; V gene: TRBV20-1; CDR3 protein: CSARVDRDQPQHF
CDR3 length: 12; V gene: TRBV12-3/TRBV12-4; CDR3 protein: CASNRMSTEAFF
CDR3 length: 13; V gene: TRBV7-8; CDR3 protein: CASSSTTNEKLFF
CDR3 length: 13; V gene: TRBV7-2; CDR3 protein: CASSSDREDEAFF
CDR3 length: 13; V gene: TRBV7-3; CDR3 protein: CASSLRVDTEAFF
CDR3 length: 15; V gene: TRBV10-1; CDR3 protein: CASSDTASSYNEQFF
CDR3 length: 11; V gene: TRBV7-8; CDR3 protein: CASSKGGEQFF
CDR3 length: 17; V gene: TRBV5-1; CDR3 protein: CASRVSGLLSGANVLTF
CDR3 length: 15; V gene: TRBV4-3; CDR3 protein: CASSQGTGKKNGYTF
CDR3 length: 14; V gene: TRBV6-6; CDR3 protein: CASSPGQQEEKLFF
CDR3 length: 13; V gene: TRBV7-2; CDR3 protein: CASSIRGDSPLHF
CDR3 length: 16; V gene: TRBV4-3; CDR3 protein: CASSRQTSGATDTQYF
CDR3 length: 13; V gene: TRBV5-1; CDR3 protein: CASSFGQGGGYTF
CDR3 length: 17; V gene: TRBV2; CDR3 protein: CASSASGGLGTKNIQYF
CDR3 length: 17; V gene: TRBV6-2/TRBV6-3; CDR3 protein: CASSGGRLLADLYEQYF
CDR3 length: 15; V gene: TRBV5-1; CDR3 protein: CASSFNQGANYGYTF
CDR3 length: 12; V gene: TRBV12-3/TRBV12-4; CDR3 protein: CASSYGQGVGFF
CDR3 length: 11; V gene: TRBV29-1; CDR3 protein: CSVEYGLEAFF
CDR3 length: 16; V gene: TRBV7-2; CDR3 protein: CASSLQGASVSEKLFF
CDR3 length: 12; V gene: TRBV14; CDR3 protein: CASSQTVETQYF
CDR3 length: 15; V gene: TRBV5-1; CDR3 protein: CASSLEGVYQETQYF
CDR3 length: 14; V gene: TRBV5-1; CDR3 protein: CASSLAGSQETQYF
CDR3 length: 13; V gene: TRBV7-9; CDR3 protein: CAGGTGTTDTQYF
CDR3 length: 20; V gene: TRBV4-3; CDR3 protein: CASSQGPSGGARRYWETQYF
CDR3 length: 14; V gene: TRBV5-1; CDR3 protein: CASSLVSGSSIQYF
CDR3 length: 16; V gene: TRBV20-1; CDR3 protein: CSARDPRSGSRDTIYF
CDR3 length: 14; V gene: TRBV20-1; CDR3 protein: CSAHREGRNNEQFF
CDR3 length: 15; V gene: TRBV18; CDR3 protein: CASSRIQDENTEAFF
CDR3 length: 15; V gene: TRBV7-2; CDR3 protein: CASSLGLATTYEQYF
CDR3 length: 15; V gene: TRBV5-4; CDR3 protein: CASILRGGGGNEQFF
CDR3 length: 17; V gene: TRBV15; CDR3 protein: CATSRDKARGGYNEQFF
CDR3 length: 15; V gene: TRBV20-1; CDR3 protein: CSARDEGTVQETQYF
CDR3 length: 16; V gene: TRBV4-1; CDR3 protein: CASRGLDLLVYTEAFF
CDR3 length: 12; V gene: TRBV20-1; CDR3 protein: CSASLPPDTQYF
CDR3 length: 16; V gene: TRBV7-9; CDR3 protein: CASSPLEGLSYNEQFF
CDR3 length: 13; V gene: TRBV5-1; CDR3 protein: CASRWAQGYEQYF
CDR3 length: 15; V gene: TRBV5-1; CDR3 protein: CASSRTGLGNQPQHF